These 5 T cell receptor beta chains were sequenced from one sample in a study of patients and donors after allogeneic stem cell transplantation. TCRdb analysed the RT-PCR reads with MiXCR anew, one entry per CDR3 protein. The sample has about a million distinct CDR3 sequences, about 20% seen once. What was sequenced was blood, either unsorted or a sorted T cell fraction (not recorded which). The receptors here all came from a human donor who was either an allogeneic HSCT recipient or a stem cell or donor lymphocyte infusion donor (not recorded which). It is not recorded whose cells these are; they may come from a transplant donor.

The chain has TRBV30 and TRBJ1-4; no definite D call. The germline V gene has CDR1 GTSNPN and CDR2 SVGIG (reference sequence). This CDR3 region has 14 residues. Between the trimmed V and J ends, which lost 0 bases and 5 bases, there was a span of 10 bases. The CDR3 spells CAWSVGGLNEKLFF. DNA for the CDR3: TGTGCCTGGAGTGTGGGAGGACTCAATGAAAAACTGTTTTTT. The complete variable domain, with remaining parts taken from reference TRBV30 and TRBJ1-4, reads SQTIHQWPATLVQPVGSPLSLECTVEGTSNPNLYWYRQAAGRGLQLLFYSVGIGQISSEVPQNLSASRPQDRQFILSSKKLLLSDSGFYLCAWSVGGLNEKLFFGSGTQLSVL.

This clonotype was seen more than once but under ten times. The chain combines TRBV29-1 with TRBJ2-5, with 8 bases identical to TRBD2. The CDR3 loop spans 15 amino acids. CDR1 is SQVTM, CDR2 ANQGSEA, per germline. After removal of 8 bases from V and 5 bases from J, the junction contained 16 bases not matched to a gene. The CDR3 DNA is TGCAGCACCACGAATCCGGGAGGGACATGGGAGACCCAGTACTTC. Its translation: CSTTNPGGTWETQYF.

The rearrangement uses TRBV9 and TRBJ2-1, with D perhaps TRBD1 or TRBD2 (5 bases each). Germline CDR1 SGDLS, CDR2 YYNGEE. V was clipped by 0 bases and J by 7 bases, with 20 bases between them. The CDR3 is 17 amino acids. The CDR3 coding sequence is TGTGCCAGCAGCGTAGATTTGGGGGAGAGGCGAAGGAATGAGCAGTTCTTC. This sequence encodes CASSVDLGERRRNEQFF.

This clonotype has just a few counts. The chain links TRBV12-3 or TRBV12-4 to TRBJ1-5; 9 nucleotides agree with TRBD1. The CDR3 consists of 14 residues. Germline trimming cut 4 bases from V and 6 bases from J; bases unmatched to any gene: 4. The CDR3 region is CASSSDRGLQPQHF. CDR3 bases: TGTGCCAGCAGTTCGGACAGGGGACTTCAGCCCCAGCATTTT.

A few counts support this clonotype. The genes are TRBV5-1 and TRBJ2-3; 13 bases are shared with TRBD2. Germline V gene lookup returns CDR1 SGHRS and CDR2 YFSETQ. CDR3 size: 17 residues. The ends lost 2 bases at V and 5 bases at J; junction bases unmatched: 8. CDR3 sequence (DNA): TGCGCCAGCAGCTTCGATACTAGCGGGGGGGCTCAAGATACGCAGTATTTT. This translates into CASSFDTSGGAQDTQYF.